A selection of T cell receptor beta chains follows, all from one sample in a study of blood T cell repertoires in COVID-19. Libraries were prepared by immunoSEQ multiplex PCR; TCRdb keeps only in-frame clonotypes and omits some of them. The table shows about 300,000 clones, with about 85% occurring only once. Sequencing input: PBMCs or T cells enriched from blood (not recorded which). These receptors were collected from a woman under 40 who had recovered from COVID-19. The CDR3 runs from the conserved cysteine through the conserved F or W.

v_gene | len | CDR3aa
TRBV19 | 12 | CASRARGSPLHF
TRBV9 | 13 | CASSIPGSDTQYF
TRBV30 | 14 | CAWSPEVSGNTIYF
TRBV2 | 11 | CASSPTTEAFF
TRBV5-4 | 13 | CASSTDSTYGYTF
TRBV9 | 16 | CASSEGGASSYNEQFF
TRBV7-2 | 15 | CASSSGGRTISGYTF
TRBV7-2 | 15 | CASSTRGQGAAEAFF
TRBV4-2 | 15 | CASSKPGTGLDGYTF
TRBV7-9 | 14 | CASGSSGRNYEQYF
TRBV9 | 17 | CASSVDLAGGIYDTQYF
TRBV20-1 | 13 | CSASQGTDQPQHF
TRBV2 | 14 | CASSPGQGSYEQYF
TRBV2 | 15 | CASGIVGGGAGEQYF
TRBV27 | 12 | CASSLARQPTVF
TRBV5-1 | 13 | CASSLAQEGGYTF
TRBV7-3 | 13 | CASSLQGNTEAFF
TRBV18 | 16 | CASSPSRTAPNEKLFF
TRBV5-8 | 12 | CASSPYSRGYTF
TRBV7-9 | 17 | CASSSRDRGSMNTEAFF
TRBV5-1 | 15 | CASSLDGTAEYEQYF
TRBV9 | 15 | CASSVGGGGTQPQHF
TRBV9 | 14 | CASQGNSANTEAFF
TRBV5-1 | 17 | CASSLRTSGGASYEQYF
TRBV25-1 | 14 | CASRENRDGQPQHF
TRBV11-3 | 14 | CASSQRQSVGEQFF
TRBV9 | 14 | CASSGGPAPYEQYF
TRBV19 | 13 | CASSQTNTGELFF
TRBV6-5 | 15 | CASRKPGLDSYEQYF
TRBV29-1 | 13 | CSVEVGRAHGYTF
TRBV27 | 13 | CASSWGVNTEAFF
TRBV19 | 13 | CASRDRVGSPLHF
TRBV9 | 17 | CASSVDRGGLAKNIQYF
TRBV5-1 | 13 | CASSLDRVGEQYF
TRBV30 | 15 | CAWSAPGQGAEKLFF
TRBV7-2 | 17 | CASSESGTGSGANVLTF
TRBV6-5 | 16 | CASSYSILGLGYEQYF
TRBV3-1/TRBV3-2 | 15 | CASRGKRQGPGELFF
TRBV27 | 16 | CASSSPGHPQDYGYTF
TRBV6-2/TRBV6-3 | 15 | CASSWGLAGYNEQFF